This T cell receptor beta chain was identified during a study of blood T cell repertoires in COVID-19. Method: immunoSEQ multiplex PCR; TCRdb's copy keeps in-frame clones and lacks some. The sample lists tens of thousands of clones; 90% were seen once. This CDR3 contains 15 residues. Looked up from germline, CDR1 is KGHSH and CDR2 is LQKENI. V shed 6 bases and J shed 1 base, with 10 bases lying between them. The rearrangement links TRBV18 to TRBJ2-6; no reliable D call. The material sequenced was peripheral blood. This TCR derives from a middle-aged man with acute or convalescent COVID-19. CDR3 residues: CASSPDTSGANVLTF. DNA of the CDR3: TGTGCCAGCTCCCCCGACACGTCTGGGGCCAACGTCCTGACTTTC.